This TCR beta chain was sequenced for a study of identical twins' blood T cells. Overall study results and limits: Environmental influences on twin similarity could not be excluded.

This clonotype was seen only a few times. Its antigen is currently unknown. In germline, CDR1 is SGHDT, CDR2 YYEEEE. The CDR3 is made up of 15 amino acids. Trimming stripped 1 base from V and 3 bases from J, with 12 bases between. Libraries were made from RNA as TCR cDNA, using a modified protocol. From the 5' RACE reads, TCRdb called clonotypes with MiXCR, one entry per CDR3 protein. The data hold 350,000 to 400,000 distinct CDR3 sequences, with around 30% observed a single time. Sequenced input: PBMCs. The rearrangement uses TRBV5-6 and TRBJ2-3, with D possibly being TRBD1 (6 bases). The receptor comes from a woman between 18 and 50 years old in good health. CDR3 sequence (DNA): TGTGCCAGCAGCTTGATTGGGCAGGGGACAGATACGCAGTATTTT. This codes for CASSLIGQGTDTQYF.